Listed here are 14 T cell receptor beta chains from one sample, sequenced in a study of identical twins. TCRdb re-derived calls from the 5' RACE reads in MiXCR, one entry per CDR3 protein. The table has about 700,000 distinct CDR3 sequences, 6.1% seen once. Sequenced input: naive T cells sorted from blood. The receptors were gathered from a man aged 18 to 29 in good health.

This clonotype was picked up a small number of times. V and J are TRBV27 and TRBJ2-7; 12 nucleotides align to TRBD2. V was clipped by 2 bases and J by 1 base; unmatched bases: 15. The CDR3 loop spans 20 amino acids. In germline, CDR1 is MNHEY, CDR2 SMNVEV (reference sequence). CDR3 amino acids: CASSLALAGGKHLNSYEQYV. The CDR3 DNA reads TGTGCCAGCAGTTTAGCGCTAGCGGGAGGGAAACATTTAAATTCCTACGAGCAGTACGTC.

This clonotype came up many times. The V call is TRBV12-3 or TRBV12-4, the J call TRBJ1-1; no firm D call. The CDR3 runs to 11 residues. Trimming took 3 bases from V and 7 from J, leaving 6 bases between them. The CDR3 sequence: CASSFADEAFF. CDR3 DNA: TGTGCCAGCAGTTTCGCAGATGAAGCTTTCTTT.

The CDR3 region has the DNA TGCGCCAGCAGCTCGGGACTAGCGGCGACGTTCTTC. This codes for CASSSGLAATFF. The V and J genes are TRBV5-1 and TRBJ2-1, with 11 bases lining up with TRBD2. V lost 3 bases, J lost 15 bases, and 5 bases stayed unmatched. The CDR3 runs to 12 residues. CDR1 is SGHRS, CDR2 YFSETQ, per germline. The complete variable domain, with remaining parts taken from reference TRBV5-1 and TRBJ2-1, reads KAGVTQTPRYLIKTRGQQVTLSCSPISGHRSVSWYQQTPGQGLQFLFEYFSETQRNKGNFPGRFSGRQFSNSRSEMNVSTLELGDSALYLCASSSGLAATFFGPGTRLTVL.

This clonotype appeared many times. The CDR3 reads CASSLWDEAYEQYF. The CDR3 bases are TGTGCCAGCAGCCTTTGGGACGAAGCCTACGAGCAGTACTTC. This rearrangement joins TRBV7-9 to TRBJ2-7; TRBD1 or TRBD2 may be the D gene (5 bases each). In germline, CDR1 is SEHNR, CDR2 FQNEAQ (reference sequence). The CDR3 consists of 14 residues. V shed 5 bases and J shed 2 bases, with 13 bases lying between them.

This clonotype was counted many times. The chain links TRBV25-1 to TRBJ1-2; 7 bases fit TRBD1. This CDR3 is 14 amino acids long. Losses at the gene ends were 4 bases for V and 8 bases for J; bases not matched to a gene: 10. The germline V gene encodes CDR1 MGHDK and CDR2 SYGVNS. This CDR3 is CASSGTGPIMGYTF. In DNA form, the CDR3 reads TGTGCCAGCAGTGGGACAGGCCCCATAATGGGCTACACCTTC.

This clonotype was seen repeatedly, ten times or more. J is TRBJ2-2 and V is TRBV5-1, with D perhaps TRBD1 (6 bases). CDR3 length equals 15 residues. V dropped 7 bases and J dropped 2 bases, with 15 bases sitting between them. CDR1 SGHRS and CDR2 YFSETQ come from the germline V gene. The CDR3 loop is CASHEQGSNTGELFF. In DNA form, the CDR3 reads TGCGCCAGCCACGAACAGGGCTCCAACACCGGGGAGCTGTTTTTT.

CDR3 sequence reads: CASTRSGVSYEQYF. The CDR3 DNA sequence: TGTGCCAGCACCCGGTCCGGCGTTTCCTACGAGCAGTACTTC. The rearrangement joins TRBV7-2 to TRBJ2-7; D unclear. Trimming cost V 7 bases and J 1 base, with 14 bases left between them. The CDR3 extends over 14 amino acids. Germline values: CDR1 SGHTA, CDR2 FQGNSA.

This clonotype was recorded many times. The chain links TRBV9 to TRBJ2-7; D uncertain. CDR3 length: 14 residues. The germline V and J ends were trimmed by 0 bases and 1 base, with 8 bases remaining between them. Germline CDR1 SGDLS, CDR2 YYNGEE. CDR3 sequence (DNA): TGTGCCAGCAGCGTAGAGCCTGCATCCTACGAGCAGTACTTC. Its protein is CASSVEPASYEQYF.

This clonotype was observed many times. The chain employs TRBV15 and TRBJ2-1; unclear D gene. The V gene's germline CDR1 is LNHNV and CDR2 YYDKDF (reference sequence). V lost 0 bases and J lost 8, with 8 bases in between. The CDR3 runs to 13 residues. As DNA, the CDR3 is TGTGCCACCAGCAGAGATCAGGCGGATGAGCAGTTCTTC. It encodes CATSRDQADEQFF. Based on the CDR3 plus reference TRBV15 and TRBJ2-1, the full variable domain is DAMVIQNPRYQVTQFGKPVTLSCSQTLNHNVMYWYQQKSSQAPKLLFHYYDKDFNNEADTPDNFQSRRPNTSFCFLDIRSPGLGDTAMYLCATSRDQADEQFFGPGTRLTVL.

This clonotype showed up many times. The chain recombines TRBV6-5 with TRBJ2-3, with D possibly TRBD2 on 5 matching bases. V was trimmed by 10 bases and J by 4 bases, leaving 9 bases between them. Germline V CDR1 and CDR2: MNHEY, SVGAGI. CDR3 length equals 11 residues. The CDR3 protein is CATRRSDTQYF. The CDR3, as DNA: TGTGCCACGCGGAGGTCAGATACGCAGTATTTT.

This clonotype was picked up many times. The gene calls are TRBV5-5 and TRBJ2-1; 9 nucleotides agree with TRBD2. J was trimmed by 2 bases and V by 3 bases; bases with no gene match: 3. Looked up from germline, CDR1 is SGHKS and CDR2 is YYEKEE (reference sequence). This CDR3 contains 15 residues. This CDR3 reads CASSSRLAAYNEQFF. Written as DNA, the CDR3 is TGTGCCAGCAGCTCTCGACTAGCGGCCTACAATGAGCAGTTCTTC.

This chain uses TRBV20-1 with TRBJ2-5; D possibly corresponds to TRBD1 (6 bases). V was clipped by 6 bases and J by 1 base, with 30 bases between them. CDR1 is DFQATT, CDR2 SNEGSKA, per germline (reference sequence). The length of the CDR3 is 19 residues. CDR3 DNA: TGCAGTGCCCTGACTCAAGGAAGCAGGGGCCTACGGGGCCAAGAGACCCAGTACTTC. It translates to CSALTQGSRGLRGQETQYF.

This clonotype has only a few counts. The chain recombines TRBV27 with TRBJ1-5, with unresolved D. From germline, CDR1 is MNHEY and CDR2 SMNVEV (reference sequence). Trimming took 2 bases from V and 9 from J, leaving 14 bases between them. The CDR3 has 14 residues. CDR3: CASSLTGFWGPQHF. The DNA for the CDR3 is TGTGCCAGCAGTTTAACTGGTTTCTGGGGGCCCCAGCATTTT.

This clonotype came up many times. The V call is TRBV5-1, the J call TRBJ1-2; D unresolved. CDR3 size: 13 residues. Looked up from germline, CDR1 is SGHRS and CDR2 is YFSETQ. The V and J ends lost 4 bases and 8 bases respectively, with 15 bases between them. CDR3 amino acids: CASSPPVPRGYTF. As DNA, the CDR3 is TGCGCCAGCAGCCCCCCAGTCCCCCGGGGCTACACCTTC.